This T cell receptor beta chain came from a study of blood T cell repertoires in COVID-19. Sequenced by immunoSEQ multiplex PCR; TCRdb stores in-frame clones only, minus some. The sample lists about 54,000 clones, 91% occurring once. This CDR3 spans 16 amino acids. CDR1 MDHEN and CDR2 SYDVKM come from the germline V gene. With 2 bases clipped from V and 5 bases from J, the junction kept 6 bases outside the gene matches. The J gene is TRBJ2-2, the V gene TRBV28, with TRBD2 identical over 9 bases. This clonotype was sampled from a woman aged 55-69 years with active or convalescent COVID-19. Specimen: peripheral blood. The CDR3 loop is CASSLGGLAWTGELFF. In nucleotides, the CDR3 is TGTGCCAGCAGTTTAGGGGGACTAGCCTGGACCGGGGAGCTGTTTTTT. Full variable domain (remainder filled in from reference TRBV28 and TRBJ2-2): DVKVTQSSRYLVKRTGEKVFLECVQDMDHENMFWYRQDPGLGLRLIYFSYDVKMKEKGDIPEGYSVSREKKERFSLILESASTNQTSMYLCASSLGGLAWTGELFFGEGSRLTVL.